This paragraph covers one T cell receptor beta chain sequence. Looked up from germline, CDR1 is SGHDT and CDR2 is YYEEEE. The CDR3 spans 11 residues. Trimming removed 2 bases from V and 12 bases from J, with 9 bases in between. This entry belongs to a study of beta chain features in type 1 diabetes. Expressed TCRB transcripts were sequenced, since all the RNA that had been isolated was reverse transcribed. Assay used: immunoSEQ multiplex PCR; TCRdb lists only in-frame clones, some missing. This table has 150,000 or so clones, about 9.1% appearing once. Sequencing input: central memory CD4+ T cells from blood. The chain couples TRBV5-6 to TRBJ2-1; TRBD2 is a possible D gene (5 bases). This clonotype was sampled from a woman aged 40 to 49 in good health. The CDR3 DNA reads TGTGCCAGCAGCTTTTTGGACTCGCAGTTCTTC. Its translation: CASSFLDSQFF.